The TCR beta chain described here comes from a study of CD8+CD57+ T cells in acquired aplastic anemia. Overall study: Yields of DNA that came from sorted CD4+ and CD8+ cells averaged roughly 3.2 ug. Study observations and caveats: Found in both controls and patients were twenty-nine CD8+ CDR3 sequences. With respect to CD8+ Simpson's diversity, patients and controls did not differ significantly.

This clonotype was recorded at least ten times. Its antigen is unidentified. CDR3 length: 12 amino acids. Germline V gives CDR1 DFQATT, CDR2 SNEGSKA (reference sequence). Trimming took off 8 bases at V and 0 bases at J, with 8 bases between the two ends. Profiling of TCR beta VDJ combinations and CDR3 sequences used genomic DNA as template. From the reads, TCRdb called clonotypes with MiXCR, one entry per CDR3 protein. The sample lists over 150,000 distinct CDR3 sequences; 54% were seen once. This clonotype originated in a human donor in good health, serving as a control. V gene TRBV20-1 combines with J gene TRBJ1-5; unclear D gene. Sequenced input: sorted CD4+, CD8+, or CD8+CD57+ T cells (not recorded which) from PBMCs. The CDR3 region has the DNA TGCAGTTCCGGGCTTAGCAATCAGCCCCAGCATTTT. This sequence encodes CSSGLSNQPQHF.